The clone carrying this TCR beta chain was found many times. What it binds is not known. The source of the sample is a study of neurological immune-mediated disorders. Germline V gene sequence: CDR1 SGHRS, CDR2 YFSETQ. Trimming cost V 0 bases and J 6 bases, with 10 bases left between them. There are 13 residues in the CDR3. The cDNA was generated by 5'RACE with 10-nucleotide random UMIs. From the 5' RACE reads, TCRdb called clonotypes with MiXCR, one entry per CDR3 protein. The data contain about 71,000 distinct CDR3 sequences, around 3.3% of them singletons. Study outcomes and limitations: Phylogenetic grouping assigned the repertoires of 18 of 34 multiple sclerosis patients to a single related-CDR3 cluster, which may represent a signature.

This clonotype originated in a man aged 35 to 55 with multiple sclerosis. The source material was PBMCs. The chain joins TRBV5-1 to TRBJ2-7; weak D call: TRBD1 (7 bases). The CDR3 bases are TGCGCCAGCAGCTTGGCTCAGGGGGGCGAGCAGTACTTC. Its translation is CASSLAQGGEQYF.